Listed here are 16 T cell receptor beta chains from one sample, sequenced in a study of blood T cell repertoires in COVID-19. Sequenced by immunoSEQ multiplex PCR; TCRdb stores in-frame clones only, minus some. The data show fewer than 250,000 clones, about nine tenths seen once. The sample consisted of PBMCs or T cells enriched from blood (not recorded which). The receptor set was obtained from a woman aged 30 to 39 with acute COVID-19.

The chain combines TRBV12-5 with TRBJ2-2, with TRBD1 matching over 9 bases. The CDR3 has 15 residues. Germline loops: CDR1 LGHNT, CDR2 FRNRAP. Losses at the gene ends were 4 bases for V and 1 base for J; bases not matched to a gene: 1. The CDR3 nucleotides are TGTGCTAGTGGTTCGGGACAGGGGAACACCGGGGAGCTGTTTTTT. Amino acids: CASGSGQGNTGELFF.

This clone occurred a few times. The rearrangement links TRBV11-2 to TRBJ1-1, with D unresolved. With 5 bases removed from V and 1 base from J, the gap between germline ends came to 2 bases. The length of the CDR3 is 11 residues. CDR1 is SGHAT, CDR2 FQNNGV, per germline. The CDR3 sequence: CASSRNTEAFF. The CDR3 bases are TGTGCCAGCAGCCGGAACACTGAAGCTTTCTTT. The full variable domain, its missing parts supplied by reference TRBV11-2 and TRBJ1-1, is EAGVAQSPRYKIIEKRQSVAFWCNPISGHATLYWYQQILGQGPKLLIQFQNNGVVDDSQLPKDRFSAERLKGVDSTLKIQPAKLEDSAVYLCASSRNTEAFFGQGTRLTVV.

This rearrangement joins TRBV7-2 to TRBJ1-2; TRBD1 might be the D (5 bases). V lost 5 bases and J 4 bases, leaving 17 bases between the germline ends. From germline, CDR1 is SGHTA and CDR2 FQGNSA. The CDR3 totals 15 residues. Here the CDR3 reads CASSELDRTIYGYTF. Here the CDR3 DNA reads TGTGCCAGCAGCGAACTCGACAGAACAATCTATGGCTACACCTTC.

The chain recombines TRBV6-2 or TRBV6-3 with TRBJ2-2; no firm D call. V shed 0 bases and J shed 6 bases, with 5 bases lying between them. The CDR3 totals 13 residues. Per germline, CDR1 MNHEY and CDR2 SVGEGT. The CDR3 coding sequence is TGTGCCAGCAGTTACTCCTCCTCCGGGGAGCTGTTTTTT. Its protein product is CASSYSSSGELFF.

V gene TRBV9 combines with J gene TRBJ1-3, with D unclear. V shed 4 bases and J shed 1 base, with 18 bases lying between them. The germline CDR1 and CDR2 sequences are SGDLS and YYNGEE. CDR3 length: 17 amino acids. CDR3 nucleotide sequence: TGTGCCAGCAGCTCAGGAGAGGGCAGGTATTCTGGAAACACCATATATTTT. This translates into CASSSGEGRYSGNTIYF.

The genes are TRBV4-3 and TRBJ2-1; TRBD2 matches at 11 bases. CDR1 is LGHNA, CDR2 YSLEER, per germline. The CDR3 is made up of 16 amino acids. V trimming: 4 bases; J trimming: 8 bases; junction bases outside the gene matches: 10. CDR3 sequence reads: CASSLGSGGDRDEQFF. The CDR3 DNA is TGCGCCAGCAGCCTTGGTAGCGGGGGGGATCGCGATGAGCAGTTCTTC.

The rearrangement uses TRBV7-9 and TRBJ1-1, with a weak D call TRBD1 (6 bases). The V gene lost 5 bases and the J gene lost 1 base, with 14 bases spanning the gap. Germline V gene lookup returns CDR1 SEHNR and CDR2 FQNEAQ (reference sequence). This CDR3 is built from 15 residues. CDR3 nucleotides: TGTGCCAGCAGCCACCTCGGACAGCGGAACACTGAAGCTTTCTTT. It yields the protein CASSHLGQRNTEAFF.

V and J are TRBV12-3 or TRBV12-4 and TRBJ1-1; possible D gene TRBD1, 5 bases. The V end lost 3 bases, the J end lost 6 bases, and 11 bases lay between the germline ends. This CDR3 region has 13 residues. CDR3 in amino acids: CASSFGGWAEAFF. Here the CDR3 DNA reads TGTGCCAGCAGTTTCGGGGGGTGGGCTGAAGCTTTCTTT.

V gene TRBV27 combines with J gene TRBJ2-1; 8 bases agree with TRBD1. The J segment lost 3 bases and the V segment lost 5 bases, leaving 3 bases of the junction unmatched. CDR1 and CDR2 from the germline V gene are MNHEY and SMNVEV (reference sequence). The CDR3 totals 14 residues. Here the CDR3 DNA reads TGTGCCAGCAGTCCCGGACAGGGCTACAATGAGCAGTTCTTC. This translates into CASSPGQGYNEQFF.

This clone showed up just a few times. This chain links TRBV6-5 with TRBJ1-2; TRBD1 agrees at 7 bases. V was pared by 5 bases and J by 2 bases, with 2 bases of the junction left unmatched. The CDR3 contains 13 residues. Germline-derived CDR1 and CDR2 are MNHEY and SVGAGI. The CDR3 here is CASSPTGNYGYTF. CDR3 bases: TGTGCCAGCAGTCCGACAGGGAACTATGGCTACACCTTC.

This chain uses TRBV5-6 with TRBJ1-3; a weak D match, TRBD1 (6 bases). V dropped 4 bases and J dropped 2 bases, with 10 bases sitting between them. The germline gives CDR1 SGHDT, CDR2 YYEEEE. The CDR3 length is 14 residues. CDR3 coding DNA: TGTGCCAGCAGCCCGCAGGGGACTGGAAACACCATATATTTT. It translates to CASSPQGTGNTIYF.

The genes are TRBV2 and TRBJ1-4, with TRBD1 matching over 8 bases. V shed 8 bases, J shed 6 bases, and the junction held 11 bases outside the gene matches. This CDR3 is built from 15 residues. Germline V gene sequence: CDR1 SNHLY, CDR2 FYNNEI. The CDR3 sequence is CASVPRGQADEKLFF. The CDR3 nucleotides read TGTGCCAGCGTCCCTAGGGGACAGGCCGATGAAAAACTGTTTTTT.

The V call is TRBV3-1 (or the pseudogene TRBV3-2), the J call TRBJ1-5; 7 bases map to TRBD1. The CDR3 covers 14 residues. Germline CDR1 reads LGHDT; CDR2 reads YNNKEL (reference sequence). The ends lost 5 bases at V and 3 bases at J; junction bases unmatched: 4. The CDR3 bases are TGTGCCAGCAGCTTAGGACAGGCCAATCAGCCCCAGCATTTT. Residues: CASSLGQANQPQHF.

The V call is TRBV7-9, the J call TRBJ1-5; 8 positions agree with TRBD1. The CDR3 consists of 13 residues. Germline CDR1 reads SEHNR; CDR2 reads FQNEAQ (reference sequence). Losses at the gene ends were 5 bases for V and 5 bases for J; bases not matched to a gene: 2. The CDR3 is CASSATGDQPQHF. CDR3 in DNA: TGTGCCAGCAGCGCGACAGGGGATCAGCCCCAGCATTTT. Based on the CDR3 plus reference TRBV7-9 and TRBJ1-5, the full variable domain is DTGVSQNPRHKITKRGQNVTFRCDPISEHNRLYWYRQTLGQGPEFLTYFQNEAQLEKSRLLSDRFSAERPKGSFSTLEIQRTEQGDSAMYLCASSATGDQPQHFGDGTRLSIL.

The chain employs TRBV19 and TRBJ1-4; TRBD1 matches at 9 bases. With V trimmed by 6 bases and J by 7 bases, 12 bases remained unmatched. Germline assignment: CDR1 LNHDA and CDR2 SQIVND (reference sequence). The CDR3 consists of 16 residues. CDR3 in DNA: TGTGCCAGTAGCCTCTACCCCGGGACAGGGAGTGAAAAACTGTTTTTT. It yields the protein CASSLYPGTGSEKLFF.

J is TRBJ1-2 and V is TRBV6-2 or TRBV6-3; D is undetermined. Germline V lookup: CDR1 MNHEY, CDR2 SVGEGT. V was cut by 0 bases and J by 8 bases, with 13 bases left in between. The CDR3 has 14 amino acids. In DNA form, the CDR3 reads TGTGCCAGCAGTTACTCGAGCGCCGCGTGGGGCTACACCTTC. Translating it yields CASSYSSAAWGYTF.